This TCR beta chain comes out of a study of beta chain features in type 1 diabetes. Study-level information: Healthy donors and patients showed comparable age, gender and cell yields.

V was pared by 3 bases and J by 2 bases, with 13 bases between. Germline V gives CDR1 SQVTM, CDR2 ANQGSEA. This CDR3 region has 14 residues. Reverse transcribing all isolated RNA meant expressed TCRB transcripts were sequenced. Libraries were prepared by immunoSEQ multiplex PCR; TCRdb keeps only in-frame clonotypes and omits some of them. The table includes a few hundred thousand clones, around 10% detected once. The V and J genes are TRBV29-1 and TRBJ2-5; D is ambiguous. The sequencing input was naive CD4+ T cells from blood. The receptor was isolated from a young woman in good health. The CDR3 region has the DNA TGCAGCGTTGACCTTCTAGAGCTTCAAGAGACCCAGTACTTC. Its protein is CSVDLLELQETQYF. Full variable domain (remainder filled in from reference TRBV29-1 and TRBJ2-5): SAVISQKPSRDICQRGTSLTIQCQVDSQVTMMFWYRQQPGQSLTLIATANQGSEATYESGFVIDKFPISRPNLTFSTLTVSNMSPEDSSIYLCSVDLLELQETQYFGPGTRLLVL.